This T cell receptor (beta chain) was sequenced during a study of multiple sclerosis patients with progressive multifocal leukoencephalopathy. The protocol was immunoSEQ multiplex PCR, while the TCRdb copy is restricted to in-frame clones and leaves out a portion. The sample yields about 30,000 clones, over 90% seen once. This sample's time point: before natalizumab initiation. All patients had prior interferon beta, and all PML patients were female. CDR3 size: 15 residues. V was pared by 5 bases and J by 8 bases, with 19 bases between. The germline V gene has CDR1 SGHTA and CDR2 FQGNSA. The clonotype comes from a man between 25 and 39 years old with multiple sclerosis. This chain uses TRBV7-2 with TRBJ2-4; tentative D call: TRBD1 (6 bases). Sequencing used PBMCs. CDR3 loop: CASSQFRQAGDIQYF. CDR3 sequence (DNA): TGTGCCAGCAGCCAGTTTAGACAGGCAGGGGACATTCAGTACTTC.